The sequence of this T cell receptor beta chain was determined in a study of blood T cell repertoires in COVID-19. For the study at large: COVID-19 samples, acute and convalescent, were from the United States, Italy and Spain.

Sequencing used immunoSEQ multiplex PCR; TCRdb keeps in-frame clones, though not all of them. The repertoire holds about 170,000 clones, with over 80% as singletons. This clone has only one observation. CDR1 is SGHDT and CDR2 is YYEEEE in the germline V gene. V was shortened by 0 bases and J by 4 bases, with 14 bases between the two germline ends. The CDR3 runs 15 residues. This chain uses TRBV5-6 with TRBJ2-7; TRBD2 might be the D (7 bases). Sample: peripheral blood. The receptor's source is a woman older than 75 with COVID-19, enrolled during active disease. The CDR3 sequence is CASSLAGGIFYEQYF. CDR3 coding DNA: TGTGCCAGCAGCTTGGCGGGGGGCATCTTTTACGAGCAGTACTTC.